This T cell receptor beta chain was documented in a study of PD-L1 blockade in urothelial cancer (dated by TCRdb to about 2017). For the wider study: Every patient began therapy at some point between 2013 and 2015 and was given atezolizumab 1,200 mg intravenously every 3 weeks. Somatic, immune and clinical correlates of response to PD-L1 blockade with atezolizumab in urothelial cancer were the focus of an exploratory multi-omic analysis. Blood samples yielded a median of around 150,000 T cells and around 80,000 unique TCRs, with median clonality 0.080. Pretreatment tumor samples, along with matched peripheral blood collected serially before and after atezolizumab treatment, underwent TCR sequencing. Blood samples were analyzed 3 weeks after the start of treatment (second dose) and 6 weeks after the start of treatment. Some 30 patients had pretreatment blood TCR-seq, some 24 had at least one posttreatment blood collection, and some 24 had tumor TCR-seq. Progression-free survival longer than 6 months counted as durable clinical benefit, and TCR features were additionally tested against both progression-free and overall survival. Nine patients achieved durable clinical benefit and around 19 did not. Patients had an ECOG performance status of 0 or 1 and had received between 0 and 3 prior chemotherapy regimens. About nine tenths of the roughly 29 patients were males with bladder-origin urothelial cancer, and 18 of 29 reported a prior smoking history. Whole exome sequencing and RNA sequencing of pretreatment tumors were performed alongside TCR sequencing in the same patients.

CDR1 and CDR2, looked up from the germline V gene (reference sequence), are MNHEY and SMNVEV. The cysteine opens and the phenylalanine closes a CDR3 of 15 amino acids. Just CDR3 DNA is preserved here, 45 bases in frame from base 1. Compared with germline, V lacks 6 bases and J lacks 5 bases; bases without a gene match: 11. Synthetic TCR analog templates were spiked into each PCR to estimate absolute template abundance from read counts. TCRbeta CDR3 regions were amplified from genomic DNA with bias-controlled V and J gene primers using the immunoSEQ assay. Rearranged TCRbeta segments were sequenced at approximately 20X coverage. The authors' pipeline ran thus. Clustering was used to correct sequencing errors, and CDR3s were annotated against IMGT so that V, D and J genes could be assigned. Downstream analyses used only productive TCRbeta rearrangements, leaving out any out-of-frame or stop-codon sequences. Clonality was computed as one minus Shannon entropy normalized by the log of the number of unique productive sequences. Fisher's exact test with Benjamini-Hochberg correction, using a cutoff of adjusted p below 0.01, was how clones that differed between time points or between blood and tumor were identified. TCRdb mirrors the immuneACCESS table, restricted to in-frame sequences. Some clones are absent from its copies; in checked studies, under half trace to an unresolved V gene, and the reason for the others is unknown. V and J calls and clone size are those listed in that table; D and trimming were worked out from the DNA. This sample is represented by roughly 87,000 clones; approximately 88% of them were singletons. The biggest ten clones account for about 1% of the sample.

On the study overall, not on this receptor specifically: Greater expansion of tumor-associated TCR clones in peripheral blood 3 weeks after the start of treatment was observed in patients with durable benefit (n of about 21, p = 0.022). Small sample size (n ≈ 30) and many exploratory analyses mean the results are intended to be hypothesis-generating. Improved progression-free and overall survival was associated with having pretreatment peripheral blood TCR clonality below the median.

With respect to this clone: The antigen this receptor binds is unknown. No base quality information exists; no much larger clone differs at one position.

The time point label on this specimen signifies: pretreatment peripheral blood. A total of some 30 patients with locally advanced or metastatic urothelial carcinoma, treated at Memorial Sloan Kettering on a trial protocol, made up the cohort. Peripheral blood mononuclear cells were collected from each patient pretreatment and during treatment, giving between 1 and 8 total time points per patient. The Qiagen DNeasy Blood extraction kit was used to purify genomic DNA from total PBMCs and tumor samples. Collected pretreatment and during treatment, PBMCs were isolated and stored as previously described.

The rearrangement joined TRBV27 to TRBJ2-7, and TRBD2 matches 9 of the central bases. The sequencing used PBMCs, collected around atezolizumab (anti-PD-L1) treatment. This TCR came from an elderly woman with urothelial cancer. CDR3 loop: CASSPFAGGIDEQYF. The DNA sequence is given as TGTGCCAGCAGCCCCTTTGCGGGAGGGATCGACGAGCAGTACTTC.